Below are 17 T cell receptor beta chains sequenced from a single sample in a study of CD8 T cells in ankylosing spondylitis. Via MiXCR, TCRdb re-called the 5' RACE reads, giving one row per CDR3 protein. The data hold more than 10,000 distinct CDR3 sequences, with roughly 3% observed a single time. What was sequenced was blood, either unsorted or a sorted T cell fraction (not recorded which). The receptors derive from a male donor with ankylosing spondylitis or in good health (not recorded which).

Ten or more counts support this clonotype. The chain joins TRBV3-1 to TRBJ1-6, with unresolved D. With 2 bases removed from V and 10 bases from J, the gap between germline ends came to 12 bases. The germline gives CDR1 LGHDT, CDR2 YNNKEL (reference sequence). The CDR3 extends over 14 amino acids. The CDR3 reads CASSQLGWSSPLHF. CDR3 bases: TGTGCCAGCAGCCAACTGGGGTGGAGCTCACCCCTCCACTTT.

This clonotype was recorded many times. This chain uses TRBV9 with TRBJ1-4; 7 positions agree with TRBD1. V was clipped by 2 bases and J by 7 bases; unmatched bases: 8. The CDR3 spans 15 residues. From germline, CDR1 is SGDLS and CDR2 YYNGEE. The CDR3 region is CASSVTGTATEKLFF. The CDR3 coding sequence is TGTGCCAGCAGCGTTACCGGGACAGCGACTGAAAAACTGTTTTTT.

This clonotype is labeled as medium-sized. The chain has TRBV9 and TRBJ2-5; D ambiguous. The CDR3 is 13 residues long. Per germline, CDR1 SGDLS and CDR2 YYNGEE. The V gene lost 0 bases and the J gene lost 4 bases, with 7 bases spanning the gap. CDR3: CASSVEGLETQYF. The CDR3 region has the DNA TGTGCCAGCAGCGTAGAAGGGTTAGAGACCCAGTACTTC.

This clonotype was detected many times. The genes are TRBV9 and TRBJ2-2, with D unresolved. This CDR3 comprises 14 residues. V lost 4 bases to trimming and J lost 6 bases, with 13 bases between them. CDR1 SGDLS and CDR2 YYNGEE come from the germline V gene. The CDR3 nucleotides are TGTGCCAGCAGCCCACTCCGGTCGCCCGGGGAGCTGTTTTTT. It specifies CASSPLRSPGELFF. Looking up the rest from reference TRBV9 and TRBJ2-2 gives the full variable domain: DSGVTQTPKHLITATGQRVTLRCSPRSGDLSVYWYQQSLDQGLQFLIQYYNGEERAKGNILERFSAQQFPDLHSELNLSSLELGDSALYFCASSPLRSPGELFFGEGSRLTVL.

This clonotype has at least ten counts. This rearrangement joins TRBV9 to TRBJ2-3; 11 bases map to TRBD2. This CDR3 has 17 residues. V was clipped by 3 bases and J by 2 bases; unmatched bases: 8. Looked up from germline, CDR1 is SGDLS and CDR2 is YYNGEE. DNA of the CDR3: TGTGCCAGCAGCGGGAGGACTAGCGGGTCCTTCACAGATACGCAGTATTTT. This sequence encodes CASSGRTSGSFTDTQYF.

Ten or more counts support this clonotype. The chain joins TRBV9 to TRBJ1-1; D call uncertain. CDR3 length equals 13 residues. Trimming stripped 0 bases from V and 0 bases from J, with 3 bases between. Germline V gives CDR1 SGDLS, CDR2 YYNGEE. The CDR3, as DNA: TGTGCCAGCAGCGTAGTAGTGAACACTGAAGCTTTCTTT. This encodes CASSVVVNTEAFF.

This clonotype came up a few times. This chain links TRBV9 with TRBJ1-1; no reliable D call. This CDR3 is 16 amino acids long. The germline V gene encodes CDR1 SGDLS and CDR2 YYNGEE. V lost 3 bases and J lost 4, with 19 bases in between. Written as DNA, the CDR3 is TGTGCCAGCAGCGCGGGCCTTACGGGATCCTCCACTGAAGCTTTCTTT. It specifies CASSAGLTGSSTEAFF.

In its sample, this clonotype ranks as medium-sized. V usage is TRBV9 and J usage is TRBJ2-3; 7 nucleotides align to TRBD2. Germline CDR1 is SGDLS and CDR2 is YYNGEE. The J segment lost 3 bases and the V segment lost 5 bases, leaving 9 bases of the junction unmatched. The CDR3 extends over 15 amino acids. CDR3 sequence: CASSATSDLTDTQYF. The CDR3, as DNA: TGTGCCAGCAGTGCAACTAGCGACCTGACAGATACGCAGTATTTT.

This clonotype came up many times. In DNA, the CDR3 is TGTGCCAGCAGCGCTTCGACAGGGGGTACAGATACGCAGTATTTT. Protein product: CASSASTGGTDTQYF. The rearrangement uses TRBV9 and TRBJ2-3; 9 nucleotides match TRBD1. CDR1 and CDR2 from the germline V gene are SGDLS and YYNGEE. The CDR3 runs to 15 residues. After removal of 3 bases from V and 3 bases from J, the junction contained 5 bases not matched to a gene.

In this sample, this clonotype turned up many times. The chain recombines TRBV9 with TRBJ2-1; TRBD2 might be the D (7 bases). In germline, CDR1 is SGDLS, CDR2 YYNGEE. V was shortened by 7 bases and J by 10 bases, with 24 bases between the two germline ends. The CDR3 is made up of 15 amino acids. The CDR3 DNA follows: TGTGCCAGCTCTAACCCAAGGGGGGGGGTCCAGGAGCAGTTCTTC. Translating gives CASSNPRGGVQEQFF.

A few counts support this clonotype. The chain joins TRBV9 to TRBJ2-1; D is ambiguous. Germline CDR1 is SGDLS and CDR2 is YYNGEE. The V end lost 2 bases, the J end lost 0 bases, and 15 bases lay between the germline ends. The CDR3 contains 17 residues. Here the CDR3 reads CASSVELVLSSYNEQFF. CDR3 sequence (DNA): TGTGCCAGCAGCGTGGAGTTAGTTCTTAGCTCCTACAATGAGCAGTTCTTC.

This clonotype was observed at least ten times. The chain combines TRBV9 with TRBJ2-1; D gene ambiguous. V was clipped by 2 bases and J by 0 bases, with 12 bases between them. This CDR3 is built from 16 residues. Per the germline V gene, CDR1 is SGDLS and CDR2 is YYNGEE. This CDR3 reads CASSVGTRSSYNEQFF. The CDR3 coding sequence is TGTGCCAGCAGCGTCGGAACTCGGAGCTCCTACAATGAGCAGTTCTTC.

This clonotype was recorded many times. The CDR3 DNA is TGTGCCACCAGTGCCGAAGGGAAAATTAGCAATCAGCCCCAGCATTTT. Translation gives CATSAEGKISNQPQHF. The chain employs TRBV24-1 and TRBJ1-5; D uncertain. V was trimmed by 5 bases and J by 0 bases, leaving 13 bases between them. The CDR3 runs 16 residues. Germline lookup yields CDR1 KGHDR and CDR2 SFDVKD.

There are many counts of this clonotype. The chain recombines TRBV9 with TRBJ2-4; tentatively, D is TRBD1 (6 bases). CDR1 is SGDLS, CDR2 YYNGEE, per germline. Trimming shortened V by 4 bases and J by 9 bases, and 14 bases separated the two germline ends. CDR3 length equals 13 residues. The CDR3 DNA follows: TGTGCCAGCAGCTCAGGACAGAGGTCCATTCAGTACTTC. Its translation: CASSSGQRSIQYF. The entire variable domain, with the rest obtained from reference TRBV9 and TRBJ2-4, is as follows: DSGVTQTPKHLITATGQRVTLRCSPRSGDLSVYWYQQSLDQGLQFLIQYYNGEERAKGNILERFSAQQFPDLHSELNLSSLELGDSALYFCASSSGQRSIQYFGAGTRLSVL.

This clonotype was counted many times. This chain joins TRBV9 and TRBJ2-1; tentatively, D is TRBD1 or TRBD2 (5 bases each). Trimming removed 4 bases from V and 8 bases from J, with 16 bases in between. The CDR3 covers 14 residues. CDR1 is SGDLS, CDR2 YYNGEE, per germline. The CDR3, as DNA: TGTGCCAGCAGCACCCGTTCCGGGGCTGATGAGCAGTTCTTC. Amino acid sequence: CASSTRSGADEQFF.

Relative to its sample, this clonotype is medium-sized. The rearrangement uses TRBV9 and TRBJ2-3; 11 positions match TRBD2. This CDR3 has 14 residues. The junction had 4 bases not matched to a gene; V was cut back by 4 bases and J by 6 bases. From germline, CDR1 is SGDLS and CDR2 YYNGEE. CDR3 sequence reads: CASSSGLAADTQYF. The CDR3 DNA follows: TGTGCCAGCAGCTCGGGACTAGCGGCGGATACGCAGTATTTT.

This clonotype occurred many times. The gene calls are TRBV9 and TRBJ2-1; 11 bases match TRBD2. The CDR3 loop spans 16 amino acids. Germline CDR1 reads SGDLS; CDR2 reads YYNGEE. With V trimmed by 4 bases and J by 9 bases, 12 bases remained unmatched. CDR3 residues: CASSLETSGVQSEQFF. The CDR3 DNA reads TGTGCCAGCAGCCTCGAGACTAGCGGGGTCCAAAGTGAGCAGTTCTTC. Filled out from reference TRBV9 and TRBJ2-1, the complete variable domain reads DSGVTQTPKHLITATGQRVTLRCSPRSGDLSVYWYQQSLDQGLQFLIQYYNGEERAKGNILERFSAQQFPDLHSELNLSSLELGDSALYFCASSLETSGVQSEQFFGPGTRLTVL.